This TCR beta chain was recovered during a study of early T cells in non-severe SARS-CoV-2 infection. CDR1 DFQATT and CDR2 SNEGSKA come from the germline V gene (reference sequence). The CDR3 is 14 residues long. J gave up 5 bases and V 7 bases, and 12 bases lay outside the gene matches. This clonotype was recorded at least ten times. TCRdb reprocessed the 5' RACE reads via MiXCR and lists one record per CDR3 protein. The sample holds 70,000 or so distinct CDR3 sequences; 3.5% to 6% are singletons and the top ten take roughly 3.4%. V gene TRBV20-1 combines with J gene TRBJ1-2; 8 nucleotides match TRBD1. This clonotype originated in an adult who was a healthcare worker with PCR-confirmed SARS-CoV-2 infection or an uninfected control (not recorded which). The donor label of this sample is uncertain. The sequencing used whole blood, collected at baseline. CDR3 sequence: CSVREPGQAYGYTF. CDR3 nucleotides: TGCAGTGTCAGAGAGCCGGGACAGGCATATGGCTACACCTTC.